Presented here are 26 T cell receptor beta chains from one specimen sequenced in a study of T-cell memory formation after mild COVID-19. TCRdb re-called the 5' RACE reads through MiXCR, storing one row per CDR3 protein. The sample has more than 100,000 distinct CDR3 sequences; less than 6.5% are singletons. Sequencing was done on a sample of PBMCs or a T cell subset sorted from them (not recorded which). The receptor set was obtained from an adult woman who had mild COVID-19 (a few samples of this study predate the infection). Cell type and time point are not known.

This clonotype has a handful of counts. The chain joins TRBV12-3 or TRBV12-4 to TRBJ2-3; TRBD2 might be the D (6 bases). Trimming pared 6 bases from V and 4 bases from J, leaving 20 bases between. The CDR3 is 16 amino acids. CDR3 bases: TGTGCCAGCAGCTTCGGACTATTAGGGAGGTCAGATACGCAGTATTTT. Translation: CASSFGLLGRSDTQYF.

This chain joins TRBV12-3 or TRBV12-4 and TRBJ1-2; 9 nucleotides agree with TRBD1. V lost 5 bases, J lost 5 bases, and 9 bases stayed unmatched. This CDR3 comprises 15 residues. DNA of the CDR3: TGTGCCAGCAGTGGATCCCGGGACAGGGTGTATGGCTACACCTTC. This gives the protein CASSGSRDRVYGYTF.

This clonotype has at least ten counts. This sequence joins TRBV27 and TRBJ2-7; D is possibly TRBD1 (5 bases). In germline, CDR1 is MNHEY, CDR2 SMNVEV (reference sequence). V was cut by 3 bases and J by 2 bases, with 8 bases left in between. The CDR3 is made up of 13 amino acids. The CDR3 spells CASSFQGPYEQYF. Here the CDR3 DNA reads TGTGCCAGCAGTTTCCAGGGTCCCTACGAGCAGTACTTC.

This chain links TRBV20-1 with TRBJ1-2, with D hard to call. CDR3 length: 11 amino acids. Trimming stripped 4 bases from V and 7 bases from J, with 10 bases between. The V gene's germline CDR1 is DFQATT and CDR2 SNEGSKA (reference sequence). CDR3 DNA: TGCAGTGCTACAAAGGGTCCTGGCTACACCTTC. Translating it yields CSATKGPGYTF.

This clonotype has only a few counts. V and J are TRBV11-3 and TRBJ2-1; 9 bases are a match to TRBD2. The CDR3 runs 18 residues. In germline, CDR1 is SGHNT, CDR2 YENEEA. The V segment lost 1 base and the J segment 2 bases; nucleotides outside the gene matches: 9. In nucleotides, the CDR3 is TGTGCCAGCAGCTTAGGGACTATAGCGGGAGAGGCCTACAATGAGCAGTTCTTC. It yields the protein CASSLGTIAGEAYNEQFF.

This clonotype has just a few counts. The rearrangement links TRBV20-1 to TRBJ1-4, with a possible D match to TRBD1 (6 bases). Germline V gives CDR1 DFQATT, CDR2 SNEGSKA (reference sequence). The CDR3 loop spans 11 amino acids. V was trimmed by 6 bases and J by 10 bases, leaving 12 bases between them. The CDR3 spells CSATDRGKLFF. In DNA form, the CDR3 reads TGCAGTGCAACGGACAGAGGAAAACTGTTTTTT.

V usage is TRBV6-2 or TRBV6-3 and J usage is TRBJ1-1; D is uncertain. The CDR3 has 13 residues. V was shortened by 3 bases and J by 11 bases, with 16 bases between the two germline ends. Germline lookup yields CDR1 MNHEY and CDR2 SVGEGT. Here the CDR3 reads CASSYQSPPWAFF. The CDR3 DNA reads as TGTGCCAGCAGTTATCAGAGCCCCCCGTGGGCTTTCTTT.

This clonotype was recorded at least ten times. The V call is TRBV30, the J call TRBJ2-5, with 7 bases that match TRBD2. The CDR3 length is 13 residues. Germline CDR1 GTSNPN, CDR2 SVGIG (reference sequence). V dropped 5 bases and J dropped 5; count of bases not matched to a gene: 8. In nucleotides, the CDR3 is TGTGCCTGGGACTTCTCCGGGGGGGAGACCCAGTACTTC. Amino acid sequence: CAWDFSGGETQYF.

The J gene is TRBJ1-2, the V gene TRBV27; 7 nucleotides agree with TRBD1. V gave up 0 bases and J gave up 8 bases; unmatched junction bases: 6. Germline CDR1 is MNHEY and CDR2 is SMNVEV (reference sequence). This CDR3 has 14 residues. CDR3 coding DNA: TGTGCCAGCAGTTTATCGAGACAGGGAGGAGGCTACACCTTC. Encoded protein: CASSLSRQGGGYTF.

This clonotype was counted at least ten times. The CDR3 DNA reads as TGTGCCAGCAGCGTATCACCGGGACAACACCACGAGCAGTACTTC. Protein product: CASSVSPGQHHEQYF. The gene calls are TRBV9 and TRBJ2-7; the D gene is possibly TRBD1 (6 bases). CDR1 and CDR2 (germline): SGDLS, YYNGEE. The CDR3 is made up of 15 amino acids. Trimming shortened V by 1 base and J by 5 bases, and 16 bases separated the two germline ends.

This clonotype was observed many times. This chain uses TRBV7-9 with TRBJ2-3, with a tentative D call TRBD1 (5 bases). This CDR3 comprises 13 residues. Germline CDR1 is SEHNR and CDR2 is FQNEAQ (reference sequence). The ends were cut back, 7 bases at V and 4 bases at J, with 12 bases in the middle. Here the CDR3 reads CASILQGADTQYF. The CDR3 DNA follows: TGTGCCAGCATACTCCAGGGCGCAGATACGCAGTATTTT.

The table lists this clonotype with many counts. The chain has TRBV7-2 and TRBJ2-5, with 8 bases identical to TRBD1. The length of the CDR3 is 14 residues. The V segment lost 8 bases and the J segment 4 bases; nucleotides outside the gene matches: 9. CDR1 is SGHTA, CDR2 FQGNSA, per germline. The CDR3 sequence is CASGSGQVVETQYF. The CDR3 DNA follows: TGTGCCAGCGGTTCGGGACAGGTCGTAGAGACCCAGTACTTC.

This clonotype came up many times. The V gene is TRBV20-1, the J gene TRBJ2-7; TRBD2 matches at 11 bases. Germline V gene data show CDR1 as DFQATT and CDR2 as SNEGSKA (reference sequence). J was trimmed by 2 bases and V by 5 bases; bases with no gene match: 2. The CDR3 loop spans 13 amino acids. The CDR3 nucleotides read TGCAGTGCTCGGACTAGCGGGCCCTACGAGCAGTACTTC. Translated: CSARTSGPYEQYF.

This clonotype was seen repeatedly, ten times or more. The chain links TRBV18 to TRBJ2-1; no definite D call. CDR1 and CDR2 (germline): KGHSH, LQKENI. Trimming removed 3 bases from V and 4 bases from J, with 7 bases in between. This CDR3 is 13 amino acids long. The DNA for the CDR3 is TGTGCCAGCTCACCCCCATCTTACAATGAGCAGTTCTTC. This sequence encodes CASSPPSYNEQFF.

This clonotype came up a few times. The chain is built from TRBV7-9 and TRBJ1-2; 7 positions match TRBD1. The CDR3 sequence is 17 residues long. Germline assignment: CDR1 SEHNR and CDR2 FQNEAQ (reference sequence). Trimming removed 1 base from V and 7 bases from J; junction bases left unmatched: 15. The CDR3 loop is CASSLEGFASGGPGYTF. The CDR3 DNA sequence: TGTGCCAGCAGCTTAGAGGGATTCGCTTCAGGGGGTCCTGGCTACACCTTC.

This clonotype occurred a few times. The chain uses TRBV11-2 and TRBJ2-3, with TRBD2 matching 7 bases. With V trimmed by 1 base and J by 5 bases, 9 bases remained unmatched. Germline values: CDR1 SGHAT, CDR2 FQNNGV. The CDR3 covers 16 residues. CDR3 in DNA: TGTGCCAGCAGCTTAGTATCAGGACCGGGAGGAGATACGCAGTATTTT. Its protein product is CASSLVSGPGGDTQYF.

The V gene is TRBV2, the J gene TRBJ2-2, with 8 bases that match TRBD2. CDR1 is SNHLY, CDR2 FYNNEI, per germline. This CDR3 is 15 amino acids long. V dropped 6 bases and J dropped 2; count of bases not matched to a gene: 5. The CDR3 loop reads CASRLSGINTGELFF. The CDR3 DNA reads as TGTGCCAGCAGACTTAGCGGGATTAACACCGGGGAGCTGTTTTTT. The variable domain in full, with the rest retrieved from reference TRBV2 and TRBJ2-2, is EPEVTQTPSHQVTQMGQEVILRCVPISNHLYFYWYRQILGQKVEFLVSFYNNEISEKSEIFDDQFSVERPDGSNFTLKIRSTKLEDSAMYFCASRLSGINTGELFFGEGSRLTVL.

A few counts support this clonotype. The V gene is TRBV3-1, the J gene TRBJ2-7; D gene ambiguous. V lost 1 base to trimming and J lost 2 bases, with 3 bases between them. The CDR3 extends over 12 amino acids. Germline V gene sequence: CDR1 LGHDT, CDR2 YNNKEL (reference sequence). CDR3 DNA: TGTGCCAGCAGCCAAGGTGCCTACGAGCAGTACTTC. Protein product: CASSQGAYEQYF.

V usage is TRBV7-2 and J usage is TRBJ1-2; TRBD1 is a possible D gene (5 bases). V was shortened by 6 bases and J by 8 bases, with 13 bases between the two germline ends. The CDR3 loop spans 12 amino acids. In germline, CDR1 is SGHTA, CDR2 FQGNSA. DNA of the CDR3: TGTGCCAGCAGTCTCGCGGGGCACGGCTACACCTTC. Translation: CASSLAGHGYTF.

This clonotype was seen a handful of times. A much larger clone differs by one base, so this may be a read error. The rearrangement links TRBV20-1 to TRBJ1-5, with D possibly being TRBD1 (5 bases). The CDR3 spans 15 residues. V was pared by 6 bases and J by 6 bases, with 21 bases between. Per the germline V gene, CDR1 is DFQATT and CDR2 is SNEGSKA (reference sequence). The CDR3 region is CSANTGVPTTQPQHF. Written as DNA, the CDR3 is TGCAGTGCGAACACGGGGGTGCCCACCACTCAGCCCCAGCATTTT.

This clonotype was found many times. The rearrangement links TRBV5-1 to TRBJ2-7; 8 positions agree with TRBD2. The CDR3 runs 16 residues. With V trimmed by 0 bases and J by 4 bases, 9 bases remained unmatched. Germline values: CDR1 SGHRS, CDR2 YFSETQ. Here the CDR3 DNA reads TGCGCCAGCAGCTTGGGTCCTAGCGGGCGATCTTACGAGCAGTACTTC. The encoded protein is CASSLGPSGRSYEQYF. Full variable domain (remainder filled in from reference TRBV5-1 and TRBJ2-7): KAGVTQTPRYLIKTRGQQVTLSCSPISGHRSVSWYQQTPGQGLQFLFEYFSETQRNKGNFPGRFSGRQFSNSRSEMNVSTLELGDSALYLCASSLGPSGRSYEQYFGPGTRLTVT.

The chain uses TRBV7-2 and TRBJ2-7; D remains unclear. This CDR3 region has 12 residues. Between the trimmed V and J ends, which lost 2 bases and 12 bases, there was a span of 14 bases. Germline lookup yields CDR1 SGHTA and CDR2 FQGNSA. The DNA for the CDR3 is TGTGCCAGCAGCTTAACCGGTACCACTCCGTACTTC. As protein: CASSLTGTTPYF.

This clonotype was found a few times. V and J are TRBV5-1 and TRBJ1-3; no clear D. Germline V lookup: CDR1 SGHRS, CDR2 YFSETQ. This CDR3 is 14 amino acids long. Trimming took 7 bases from V and 7 from J, leaving 18 bases between them. This CDR3 reads CASREGFEGNTIYF. Here the CDR3 DNA reads TGCGCCAGCCGCGAGGGATTTGAGGGCAACACCATATATTTT.

The table lists this clonotype with a few counts. The chain links TRBV12-3 or TRBV12-4 to TRBJ1-1; maybe TRBD1 (5 bases). This CDR3 has 15 residues. V was clipped by 8 bases and J by 2 bases, with 18 bases between them. The CDR3 region is CASSRSGQGNTEAFF. The CDR3, as DNA: TGTGCCAGCTCGAGGAGTGGGCAGGGTAACACTGAAGCTTTCTTT.

The chain recombines TRBV12-3 or TRBV12-4 with TRBJ1-3; TRBD1 is a possible D gene (5 bases). The CDR3 sequence is 13 residues long. The V end lost 3 bases, the J end lost 8 bases, and 11 bases lay between the germline ends. CDR3 sequence reads: CASSLDTRHTIYF. The CDR3 coding sequence is TGTGCCAGCAGTTTGGACACGAGGCACACCATATATTTT.

The rearrangement links TRBV12-3 or TRBV12-4 to TRBJ2-2; the match to TRBD1 covers 10 bases. The CDR3 extends over 16 amino acids. V dropped 7 bases and J dropped 0; count of bases not matched to a gene: 5. The CDR3 loop reads CASTRQGATNTGELFF. In DNA form, the CDR3 reads TGTGCCAGCACTCGACAGGGGGCGACGAACACCGGGGAGCTGTTTTTT.